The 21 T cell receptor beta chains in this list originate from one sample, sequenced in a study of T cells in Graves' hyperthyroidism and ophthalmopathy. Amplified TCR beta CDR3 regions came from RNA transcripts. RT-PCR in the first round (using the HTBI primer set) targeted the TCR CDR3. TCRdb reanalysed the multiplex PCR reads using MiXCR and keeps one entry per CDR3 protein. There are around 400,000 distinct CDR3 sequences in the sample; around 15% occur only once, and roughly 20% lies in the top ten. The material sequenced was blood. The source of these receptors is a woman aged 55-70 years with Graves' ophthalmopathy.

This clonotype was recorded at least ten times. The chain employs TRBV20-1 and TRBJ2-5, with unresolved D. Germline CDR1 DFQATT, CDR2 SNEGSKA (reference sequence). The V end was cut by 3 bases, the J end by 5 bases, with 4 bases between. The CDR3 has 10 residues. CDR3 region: CSARDETQYF. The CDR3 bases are TGCAGTGCTAGGGACGAGACCCAGTACTTC.

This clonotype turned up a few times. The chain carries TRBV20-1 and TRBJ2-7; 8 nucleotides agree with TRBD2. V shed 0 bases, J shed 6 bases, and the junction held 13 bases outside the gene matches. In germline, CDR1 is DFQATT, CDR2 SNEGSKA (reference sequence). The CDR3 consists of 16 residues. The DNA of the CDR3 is TGCAGTGCTAGAGATTCCCGGACTAGCAGGAGAGGCGAGCAGTACTTC. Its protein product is CSARDSRTSRRGEQYF.

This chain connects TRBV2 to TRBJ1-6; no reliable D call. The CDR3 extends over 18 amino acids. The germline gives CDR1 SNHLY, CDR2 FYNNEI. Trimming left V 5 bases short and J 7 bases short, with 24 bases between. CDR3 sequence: CASSLSDPGRLGNSPLHF. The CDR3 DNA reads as TGTGCCAGCAGTTTATCAGACCCCGGACGGCTGGGGAATTCACCCCTCCACTTT.

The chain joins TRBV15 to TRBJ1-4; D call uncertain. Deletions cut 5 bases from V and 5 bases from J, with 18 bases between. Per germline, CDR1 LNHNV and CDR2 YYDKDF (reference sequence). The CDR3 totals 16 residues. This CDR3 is CATSPRLGSRNEKLFF. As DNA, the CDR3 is TGTGCCACCAGCCCCCGCTTAGGCAGCAGGAATGAAAAACTGTTTTTT. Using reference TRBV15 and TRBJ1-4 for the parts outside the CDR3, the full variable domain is DAMVIQNPRYQVTQFGKPVTLSCSQTLNHNVMYWYQQKSSQAPKLLFHYYDKDFNNEADTPDNFQSRRPNTSFCFLDIRSPGLGDTAMYLCATSPRLGSRNEKLFFGSGTQLSVL.

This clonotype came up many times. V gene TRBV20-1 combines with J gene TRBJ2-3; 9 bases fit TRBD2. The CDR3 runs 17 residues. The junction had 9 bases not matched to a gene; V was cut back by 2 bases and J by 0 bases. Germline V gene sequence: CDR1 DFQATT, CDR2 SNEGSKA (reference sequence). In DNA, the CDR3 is TGCAGTGCTAGAACAGCGGGAGGCACGACTAGCACAGATACGCAGTATTTT. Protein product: CSARTAGGTTSTDTQYF.

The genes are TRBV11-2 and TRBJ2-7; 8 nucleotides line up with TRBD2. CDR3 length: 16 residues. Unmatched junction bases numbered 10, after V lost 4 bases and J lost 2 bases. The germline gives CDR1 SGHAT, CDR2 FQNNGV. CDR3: CASSSDPSGSAYEQYF. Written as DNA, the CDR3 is TGTGCCAGCAGCTCGGACCCCAGCGGGAGTGCCTACGAGCAGTACTTC.

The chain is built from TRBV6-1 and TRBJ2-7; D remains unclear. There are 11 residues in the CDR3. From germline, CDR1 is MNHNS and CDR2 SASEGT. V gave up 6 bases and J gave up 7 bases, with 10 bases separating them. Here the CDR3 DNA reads TGTGCCAGCAGGGAGATGGGTGAGCAGTACTTC. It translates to CASREMGEQYF.

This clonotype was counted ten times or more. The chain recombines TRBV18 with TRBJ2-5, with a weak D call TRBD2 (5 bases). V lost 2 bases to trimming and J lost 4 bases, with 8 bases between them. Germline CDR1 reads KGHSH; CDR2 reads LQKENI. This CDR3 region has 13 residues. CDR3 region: CASSPGLSETQYF. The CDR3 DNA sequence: TGTGCCAGCTCACCAGGACTGTCAGAGACCCAGTACTTC.

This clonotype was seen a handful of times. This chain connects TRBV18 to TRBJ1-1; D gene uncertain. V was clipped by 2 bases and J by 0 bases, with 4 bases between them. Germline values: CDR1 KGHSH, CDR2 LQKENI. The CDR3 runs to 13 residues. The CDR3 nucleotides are TGTGCCAGCTCACCAACATTGAACACTGAAGCTTTCTTT. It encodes CASSPTLNTEAFF.

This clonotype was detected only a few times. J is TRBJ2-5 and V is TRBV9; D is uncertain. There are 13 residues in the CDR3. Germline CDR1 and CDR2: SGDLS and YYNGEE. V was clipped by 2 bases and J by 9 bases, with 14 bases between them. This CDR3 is CASSVDGRMAQYF. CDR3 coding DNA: TGTGCCAGCAGCGTCGACGGCCGAATGGCCCAGTACTTC.

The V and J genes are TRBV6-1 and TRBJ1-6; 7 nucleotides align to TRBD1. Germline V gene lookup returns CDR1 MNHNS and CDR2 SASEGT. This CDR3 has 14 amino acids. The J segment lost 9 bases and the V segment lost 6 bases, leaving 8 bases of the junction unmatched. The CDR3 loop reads CASSRQGKASPLHF. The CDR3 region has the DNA TGTGCCAGCAGCAGACAGGGCAAGGCTTCACCCCTCCACTTT.

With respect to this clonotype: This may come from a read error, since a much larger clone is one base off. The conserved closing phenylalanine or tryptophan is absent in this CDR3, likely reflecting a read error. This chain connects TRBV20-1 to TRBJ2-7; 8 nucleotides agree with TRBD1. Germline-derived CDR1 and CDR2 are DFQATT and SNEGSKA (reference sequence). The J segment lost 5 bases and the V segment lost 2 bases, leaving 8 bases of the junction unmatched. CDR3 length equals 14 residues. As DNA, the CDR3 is TGCAGTGCTAGACAGGGGGCGAGAGGGGACGAGCAGTACCTC. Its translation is CSARQGARGDEQYL.

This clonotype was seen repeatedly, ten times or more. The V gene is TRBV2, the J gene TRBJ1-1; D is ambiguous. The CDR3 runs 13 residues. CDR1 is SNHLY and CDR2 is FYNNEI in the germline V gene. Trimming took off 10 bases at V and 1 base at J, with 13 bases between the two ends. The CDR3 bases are TGTGCCACCCGGGGATTTGAGAACACTGAAGCTTTCTTT. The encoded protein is CATRGFENTEAFF.

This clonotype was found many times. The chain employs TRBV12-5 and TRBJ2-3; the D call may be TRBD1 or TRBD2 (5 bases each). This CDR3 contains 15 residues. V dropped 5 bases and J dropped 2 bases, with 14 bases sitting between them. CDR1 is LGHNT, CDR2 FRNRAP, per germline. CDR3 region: CASGPDGGNTDTQYF. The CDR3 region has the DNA TGTGCTAGTGGTCCCGATGGGGGAAACACAGATACGCAGTATTTT.

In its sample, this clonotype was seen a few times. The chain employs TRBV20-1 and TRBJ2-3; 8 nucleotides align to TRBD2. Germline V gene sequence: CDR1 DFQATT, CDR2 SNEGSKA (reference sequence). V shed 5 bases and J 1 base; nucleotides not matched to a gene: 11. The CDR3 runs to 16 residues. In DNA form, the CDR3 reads TGCAGTGCTCCAACTCCTACTAGCGGAGGCACAGATACGCAGTATTTT. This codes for CSAPTPTSGGTDTQYF.

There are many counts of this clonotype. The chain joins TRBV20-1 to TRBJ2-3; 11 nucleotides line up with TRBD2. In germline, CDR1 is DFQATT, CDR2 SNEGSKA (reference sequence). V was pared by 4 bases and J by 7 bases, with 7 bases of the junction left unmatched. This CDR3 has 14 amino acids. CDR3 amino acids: CSAMRSGRVNTQYF. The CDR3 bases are TGCAGTGCTATGCGTAGCGGGAGGGTAAATACGCAGTATTTT.

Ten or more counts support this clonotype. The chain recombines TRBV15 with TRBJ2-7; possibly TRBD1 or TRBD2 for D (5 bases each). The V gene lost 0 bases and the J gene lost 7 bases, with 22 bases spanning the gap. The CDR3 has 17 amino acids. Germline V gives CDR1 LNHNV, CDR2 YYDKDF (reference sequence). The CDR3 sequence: CATSRDLAGTSTGEQYF. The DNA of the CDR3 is TGTGCCACCAGCAGAGATCTCGCCGGGACCTCGACTGGGGAGCAGTACTTC.

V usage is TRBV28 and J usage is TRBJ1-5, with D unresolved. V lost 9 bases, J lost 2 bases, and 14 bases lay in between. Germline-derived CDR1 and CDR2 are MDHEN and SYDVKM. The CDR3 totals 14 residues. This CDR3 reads CASRGPSGNQPQHF. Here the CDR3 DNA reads TGTGCCAGTCGTGGCCCTAGCGGCAATCAGCCCCAGCATTTT.

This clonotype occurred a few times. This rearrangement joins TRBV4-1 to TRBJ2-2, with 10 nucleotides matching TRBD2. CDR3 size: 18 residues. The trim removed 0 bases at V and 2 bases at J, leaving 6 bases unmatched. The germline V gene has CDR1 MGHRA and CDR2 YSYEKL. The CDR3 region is CASSQEASGSANTGELFF. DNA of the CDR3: TGCGCCAGCAGCCAAGAAGCTAGCGGGAGCGCAAACACCGGGGAGCTGTTTTTT.

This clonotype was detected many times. The CDR3 spells CASSPRGGTGYGYTF. CDR3 sequence (DNA): TGTGCCAGCAGTCCGCGAGGAGGGACAGGCTATGGCTACACCTTC. The chain employs TRBV27 and TRBJ1-2; the match to TRBD1 covers 8 bases. Trimming at V came to 5 bases and at J to 4 bases, leaving 9 bases not matched to a gene. The length of the CDR3 is 15 residues. CDR1 and CDR2 from the germline V gene are MNHEY and SMNVEV (reference sequence).

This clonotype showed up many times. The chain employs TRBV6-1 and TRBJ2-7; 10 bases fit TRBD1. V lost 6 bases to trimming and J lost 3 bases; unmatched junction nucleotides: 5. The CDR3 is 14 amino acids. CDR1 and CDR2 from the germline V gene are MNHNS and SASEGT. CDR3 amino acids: CASSPGTGVYEQYF. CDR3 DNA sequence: TGTGCCAGCAGCCCCGGGACAGGGGTCTACGAGCAGTACTTC.